These T cell receptor beta chains were read from a single sample in a study of blood T cells in healthy people across ages. Each CDR3 protein gets one entry after TCRdb re-called the 5' RACE reads with MiXCR. This repertoire shows about 970,000 distinct CDR3 sequences, roughly 51% found once; its top ten account for 20% to 25%. The sample comprised blood. These receptors originate from a woman in her sixties in good health. Each CDR3 is given with its conserved first and last residue. D genes are given only for firm matches. The size of a clone is reported for some rows only, either as once, few or many, or as a class for expanded clones.

D gene | clone size | J gene | V gene | CDR3 protein | CDR3 DNA
. | once | TRBJ2-7 | TRBV20-1 | CSASPYGSEQYF | TGCAGTGCCAGCCCCTACGGATCCGAGCAGTACTTC
. | . | TRBJ2-1 | TRBV7-9 | CASSYRAESGHNEQFF | TGTGCCAGCAGCTACAGGGCCGAATCGGGCCACAATGAGCAGTTCTTC
. | . | TRBJ2-7 | TRBV7-9 | CASSLAFSEQYF | TGTGCCAGCAGCTTAGCGTTCAGCGAGCAGTACTTC
. | few | TRBJ1-2 | TRBV12-3/TRBV12-4 | CASSVDGVGGYTF | TGTGCCAGCAGTGTTGACGGTGTCGGGGGCTACACCTTC
. | once | TRBJ1-2 | TRBV7-2 | CASTTFRDYGYTF | TGTGCCAGCACTACGTTCAGGGACTATGGCTACACCTTC
TRBD2 | many | TRBJ2-3 | TRBV20-1 | CSAPGLVDTQYF | TGCAGTGCTCCCGGACTAGTAGATACGCAGTATTTT
TRBD2 | . | TRBJ2-3 | TRBV24-1 | CATSDPGLAGRLDTQYF | TGTGCCACCAGTGATCCTGGACTAGCGGGAAGGTTAGATACGCAGTATTTT
. | . | TRBJ2-2 | TRBV20-1 | CSAQGPNTGELFF | TGCAGTGCTCAGGGGCCGAACACCGGGGAGCTGTTTTTT
. | many | TRBJ2-1 | TRBV15 | CATSQAGSSYNEQFF | TGTGCCACCAGTCAGGCAGGGAGCTCCTACAATGAGCAGTTCTTC
. | . | TRBJ2-1 | TRBV5-1 | CASSLGRAPTLDEQFF | TGCGCCAGCAGCCTGGGCCGGGCGCCAACGTTGGATGAGCAGTTCTTC
. | few | TRBJ2-7 | TRBV27 | CASSRMPRTGGHSYEQYF | TGTGCCAGCAGTCGGATGCCTCGGACAGGAGGGCACTCCTACGAGCAGTACTTC
. | . | TRBJ2-3 | TRBV5-1 | CASSSLAEFTDTQYF | TGCGCCAGCAGCTCTTTAGCGGAGTTCACAGATACACAGTATTTT
. | . | TRBJ2-1 | TRBV7-6 | CASSVGRIYNEQFF | TGTGCCAGCAGCGTAGGGAGAATCTACAATGAGCAGTTCTTC
TRBD2 | . | TRBJ2-3 | TRBV4-3 | CASSHQAGTSATDTQYF | TGCGCCAGCAGCCACCAGGCCGGGACTAGCGCGACAGATACGCAGTATTTT
. | . | TRBJ2-2 | TRBV29-1 | CSAIRDKGPGELFF | TGCAGCGCAATCCGGGACAAGGGTCCCGGGGAGCTGTTTTTT
. | . | TRBJ2-5 | TRBV6-5 | CASSYFSGTQETQYF | TGTGCCAGCAGTTACTTTTCCGGGACACAAGAGACCCAGTACTTC
. | . | TRBJ2-5 | TRBV5-1 | CASSANGGNQETQYF | TGCGCCAGCAGCGCCAACGGAGGGAACCAAGAGACCCAGTACTTC
. | . | TRBJ1-5 | TRBV30 | CAWSDSMPSSNQPQHF | TGTGCCTGGAGTGACTCCATGCCATCTAGCAATCAGCCCCAGCATTTT
. | once | TRBJ1-2 | TRBV5-1 | CASSLNAGGTYGYTF | TGCGCCAGCAGCTTGAATGCGGGGGGCACCTATGGCTACACCTTC
TRBD2 | . | TRBJ2-7 | TRBV7-2 | CASSLGSGSIYEQYF | TGTGCCAGCAGCTTAGGTAGCGGGAGTATCTACGAGCAGTACTTC
TRBD1 | few | TRBJ2-7 | TRBV10-3 | CAISKTGGLFQPYEQYF | TGTGCCATCAGCAAAACAGGGGGCTTATTCCAACCCTACGAGCAGTACTTC
. | . | TRBJ2-5 | TRBV12-3/TRBV12-4 | CASSVPAETQYF | TGTGCCAGCAGCGTACCGGCGGAGACCCAGTACTTC
. | . | TRBJ2-6 | TRBV25-1 | CARITTGLAGANVLTF | TGTGCCAGGATAACTACAGGTTTGGCTGGGGCCAACGTCCTGACTTTC
. | . | TRBJ2-5 | TRBV6-1 | CASSEPTDIKETQYF | TGTGCCAGCAGTGAACCAACCGATATCAAAGAGACCCAGTACTTC
. | once | TRBJ2-4 | TRBV20-1 | CSARGSRIAKNIQYF | TGCAGTGCTAGGGGAAGCCGCATAGCCAAAAACATTCAGTACTTC
TRBD2 | few | TRBJ2-5 | TRBV5-1 | CASSTRTSGISETQYF | TGCGCCAGCAGCACGCGGACTAGCGGGATATCAGAGACCCAGTACTTC
. | . | TRBJ2-3 | TRBV3-1 | CASTLGSYTDTQYF | TGTGCCAGCACCCTAGGCAGCTACACAGATACGCAGTATTTT
TRBD2 | . | TRBJ2-3 | TRBV7-2 | CARGLAGEYTQYF | TGTGCCAGGGGACTAGCGGGAGAGTATACGCAGTATTTT
. | . | TRBJ2-3 | TRBV15 | CATSRGLAGLSDTQYF | TGTGCCACCAGCAGAGGGTTGGCGGGACTGTCAGATACGCAGTATTTT
TRBD2 | . | TRBJ2-7 | TRBV7-2 | CASSLRSGRASEQYF | TGTGCCAGCAGCTTACGGTCCGGGAGGGCCTCCGAGCAGTACTTC
TRBD2 | . | TRBJ2-5 | TRBV18 | CASSGPREQYF | TGTGCCAGCTCAGGTCCGCGGGAGCAGTACTTC
. | . | TRBJ2-6 | TRBV12-3/TRBV12-4 | CASSEPGMYVASGANVLTF | TGTGCCAGCAGTGAACCCGGGATGTACGTAGCCTCTGGGGCCAACGTCCTGACTTTC
. | few | TRBJ2-4 | TRBV13 | CASSFSGGYIQYF | TGTGCCAGCAGCTTCTCTGGAGGGTACATTCAGTACTTC
. | . | TRBJ1-4 | TRBV9 | CASGRGGMGNEKLFF | TGTGCCAGCGGGAGAGGCGGGATGGGTAATGAAAAACTGTTTTTT
TRBD1 | few | TRBJ2-1 | TRBV27 | CASSFDRGNEQFF | TGTGCCAGCAGTTTCGACAGGGGCAATGAGCAGTTCTTC
. | . | TRBJ2-3 | TRBV7-9 | CASSGRRVGADTQYF | TGTGCCAGCAGCGGCCGTAGGGTCGGGGCAGATACGCAGTATTTT
TRBD2 | few | TRBJ2-7 | TRBV7-8 | CASSLVGGRSSYEQYF | TGTGCCAGCAGCTTAGTGGGCGGGAGGAGCTCCTACGAGCAGTACTTC
TRBD1 | . | TRBJ2-1 | TRBV29-1 | CSATSGTGANEQFF | TGCAGCGCAACATCTGGGACAGGTGCCAATGAGCAGTTCTTC
TRBD1 | . | TRBJ2-4 | TRBV28 | CASSSGQGFPKNIQYF | TGTGCCAGCAGTTCGGGACAGGGGTTTCCCAAAAACATTCAGTACTTC
TRBD1 | few | TRBJ1-2 | TRBV7-9 | CASREQGGYTF | TGTGCCAGCAGGGAACAGGGGGGCTACACCTTC
. | few | TRBJ1-5 | TRBV7-2 | CASSPQGRQPQHF | TGTGCCAGCAGCCCACAGGGCCGTCAGCCCCAGCATTTT
. | . | TRBJ2-5 | TRBV5-1 | CASSRTLSETQYF | TGCGCCAGCAGCCGGACCCTTAGTGAGACCCAGTACTTC
TRBD2 | . | TRBJ2-5 | TRBV7-2 | CASSLGGRRETQYF | TGTGCCAGCAGCTTAGGCGGGAGACGAGAGACCCAGTACTTC
. | . | TRBJ2-4 | TRBV27 | CASSLGRLAKNIQYF | TGTGCCAGCAGTTTGGGCAGATTAGCCAAAAACATTCAGTACTTC
TRBD2 | few | TRBJ2-7 | TRBV20-1 | CSATPGLADYEQYF | TGCAGTGCTACCCCGGGACTAGCGGATTACGAGCAGTACTTC
. | . | TRBJ2-4 | TRBV6-1 | CASSRTLRSHAAKNIQYF | TGTGCCAGCAGCCGTACTCTGCGATCCCATGCAGCCAAAAACATTCAGTACTTC
TRBD2 | . | TRBJ2-3 | TRBV11-2 | CASSQRLAGGRDTQYF | TGTGCCAGCAGCCAGCGACTAGCGGGAGGCCGTGATACGCAGTATTTT
. | . | TRBJ2-1 | TRBV11-2 | CASSWDRVDEFF | TGTGCCAGCAGCTGGGACCGGGTGGACGAGTTCTTC
. | . | TRBJ2-3 | TRBV5-1 | CASSLASAADTQYF | TGCGCCAGCAGCTTGGCCTCGGCGGCGGATACGCAGTATTTT
. | few | TRBJ2-3 | TRBV7-2 | CAGSLAGGLDTQYF | TGTGCCGGCAGCTTAGCCGGCGGGTTAGATACGCAGTATTTT
TRBD1 | . | TRBJ2-7 | TRBV12-3/TRBV12-4 | CASSITGDGQYF | TGTGCCAGCAGTATTACAGGGGACGGGCAGTACTTC
. | . | TRBJ2-1 | TRBV7-7 | CASSPGGVRANEQFF | TGTGCCAGCAGCCCAGGCGGCGTCAGGGCGAATGAGCAGTTCTTC
. | many | TRBJ2-6 | TRBV29-1 | CSALRAGANVLTF | TGCAGCGCACTCCGGGCAGGGGCCAACGTCCTGACTTTC
. | . | TRBJ2-5 | TRBV7-9 | CASSLGARDEQYF | TGTGCCAGCAGCTTAGGAGCCAGGGATGAGCAGTACTTC
TRBD1 | few | TRBJ2-7 | TRBV15 | CATSILNRGRDYEQYF | TGTGCCACCAGCATACTAAACAGGGGAAGGGATTACGAGCAGTACTTC
TRBD2 | . | TRBJ2-7 | TRBV15 | CATSRDPGLAAYEQYF | TGTGCCACCAGCAGAGACCCGGGACTAGCTGCCTACGAGCAGTACTTC
TRBD2 | . | TRBJ2-7 | TRBV4-2 | CASSQEGLAYSYEQYF | TGTGCCAGCAGCCAGGAAGGACTAGCATATTCCTACGAGCAGTACTTC
. | . | TRBJ2-7 | TRBV7-2 | CASSFGGQIKEQYF | TGTGCCAGCAGCTTCGGGGGACAGATAAAGGAGCAGTACTTC
TRBD2 | . | TRBJ2-3 | TRBV27 | CASSSPRLAGGPDTQYF | TGTGCCAGCAGTTCACCTCGACTAGCGGGAGGGCCAGATACGCAGTATTTT